This entry lists 23 T cell receptor beta chains sequenced from one sample in a study of early T cells in non-severe SARS-CoV-2 infection. TCRdb re-analysed the 5' RACE reads in MiXCR, keeping a single row per CDR3 protein. The sample lists 69,000 or so distinct CDR3 sequences, about 9% occurring once. The source material was whole blood. Source of these receptors: an adult who was a healthcare worker with PCR-confirmed SARS-CoV-2 infection or an uninfected control (not recorded which).

There are many counts of this clonotype. V is TRBV3-1 and J is TRBJ1-5; D gene ambiguous. Germline values: CDR1 LGHDT, CDR2 YNNKEL (reference sequence). V lost 4 bases and J 3 bases, leaving 13 bases between the germline ends. The CDR3 totals 15 residues. The CDR3 bases are TGTGCCAGCAGCCCCCCGGGATACTTCAATCAGCCCCAGCATTTT. Protein: CASSPPGYFNQPQHF.

The table lists this clonotype with a few counts. The chain is built from TRBV6-1 and TRBJ2-1; TRBD2 agrees at 9 bases. This CDR3 has 14 amino acids. Germline V gene sequence: CDR1 MNHNS, CDR2 SASEGT. V was pared by 6 bases and J by 6 bases, with 6 bases of the junction left unmatched. The CDR3 here is CASRASGTPNEQFF. The CDR3 nucleotides read TGTGCCAGCAGGGCTAGCGGGACGCCCAATGAGCAGTTCTTC.

Many counts were recorded for this clonotype. This sequence joins TRBV5-1 and TRBJ2-3; D uncertain. Germline lookup yields CDR1 SGHRS and CDR2 YFSETQ. The CDR3 length is 14 residues. Trimming stripped 0 bases from V and 2 bases from J, with 7 bases between. The CDR3 is CASSLEGNTDTQYF. The DNA of the CDR3 is TGCGCCAGCAGCTTGGAAGGAAACACAGATACGCAGTATTTT. Full variable domain (outside the CDR3, taken from reference TRBV5-1 and TRBJ2-3): KAGVTQTPRYLIKTRGQQVTLSCSPISGHRSVSWYQQTPGQGLQFLFEYFSETQRNKGNFPGRFSGRQFSNSRSEMNVSTLELGDSALYLCASSLEGNTDTQYFGPGTRLTVL.

This clonotype was counted a few times. The chain combines TRBV5-7 with TRBJ1-1, with D unclear. TRBV5-7 is placed among ORFs of uncertain function. Deletions cut 2 bases from V and 7 bases from J, with 6 bases between. The CDR3 sequence is 11 residues long. The CDR3 is CASSFLVEAFF. CDR3 coding DNA: TGTGCCAGCAGCTTCTTGGTTGAAGCTTTCTTT.

V is TRBV11-3 and J is TRBJ2-1; 9 bases match TRBD2. The CDR3 is 15 amino acids. From germline, CDR1 is SGHNT and CDR2 YENEEA. V lost 9 bases and J lost 3; bases outside the gene matches: 9. The CDR3 is CASAILAGHYNEQFF. The DNA for the CDR3 is TGTGCCAGTGCCATCCTAGCGGGACACTACAATGAGCAGTTCTTC.

The sample holds many counts of this clonotype. The rearrangement links TRBV7-9 to TRBJ2-3; 7 bases agree with TRBD2. V shed 8 bases and J 4 bases; nucleotides not matched to a gene: 9. This CDR3 contains 14 residues. The germline CDR1 and CDR2 sequences are SEHNR and FQNEAQ (reference sequence). CDR3: CASGGGNAPDTQYF. DNA for the CDR3: TGTGCCAGCGGGGGGGGAAACGCCCCAGATACGCAGTATTTT.

The chain joins TRBV18 to TRBJ1-4, with D possibly matching TRBD1 (5 bases). Trimming removed 6 bases from V and 7 bases from J, with 12 bases in between. Germline V gene lookup returns CDR1 KGHSH and CDR2 LQKENI. CDR3 length: 13 residues. For the CDR3, the DNA is TGTGCCAGCTCCATGACAGTAGGTGAAAAACTGTTTTTT. It translates to CASSMTVGEKLFF.

The rearrangement uses TRBV2 and TRBJ1-6; D is unresolved. V lost 0 bases, J lost 9 bases, and 6 bases lay in between. This CDR3 has 13 residues. Looked up from germline, CDR1 is SNHLY and CDR2 is FYNNEI. DNA of the CDR3: TGTGCCAGCAGTGAAGCTGCGGGTTCACCCCTCCACTTT. Translating it yields CASSEAAGSPLHF.

The CDR3 protein is CASRKGTRNSPLHF. CDR3 in DNA: TGTGCCAGCAGAAAGGGGACGAGGAATTCACCCCTCCACTTT. The V and J genes are TRBV6-5 and TRBJ1-6, with D possibly being TRBD1 (5 bases). The CDR3 has 14 residues. Germline V CDR1 and CDR2: MNHEY, SVGAGI. V was clipped by 6 bases and J by 7 bases, with 13 bases between them.

This chain uses TRBV5-1 with TRBJ1-4; 7 nucleotides line up with TRBD1. The germline gives CDR1 SGHRS, CDR2 YFSETQ. Unmatched junction bases numbered 4, after V lost 2 bases and J lost 6 bases. The CDR3 contains 14 residues. DNA for the CDR3: TGCGCCAGCAGCTTCGGCAGGGGGTATGAAAAACTGTTTTTT. Protein: CASSFGRGYEKLFF.

This clonotype came up a few times. The V call is TRBV4-3, the J call TRBJ1-3; 7 nucleotides agree with TRBD1. The CDR3 sequence is 16 residues long. J lost 7 bases, V lost 0 bases, and 9 bases had no gene match. The V gene's germline CDR1 is LGHNA and CDR2 YSLEER. This CDR3 reads CASSQDRTGSGNTIYF. The CDR3 nucleotides read TGCGCCAGCAGCCAAGATCGGACAGGATCGGGCAACACCATATATTTT.

In its sample, this clonotype was seen many times. The chain uses TRBV10-3 and TRBJ2-3; TRBD2 agrees at 9 bases. The CDR3 is 15 amino acids. Looked up from germline, CDR1 is ENHRY and CDR2 is SYGVKD. V lost 4 bases, J lost 4 bases, and 6 bases stayed unmatched. The CDR3 region is CAISVNGGGADTQYF. In nucleotides, the CDR3 is TGTGCCATCAGTGTGAACGGCGGGGGGGCAGATACGCAGTATTTT.

This clonotype has ten or more counts. The chain recombines TRBV3-1 with TRBJ2-7; 8 bases line up with TRBD2. The CDR3 loop spans 15 amino acids. V trimming: 1 base; J trimming: 3 bases; junction bases outside the gene matches: 5. Germline CDR1 is LGHDT and CDR2 is YNNKEL (reference sequence). The CDR3 nucleotides are TGTGCCAGCAGCCAAGGGACTAGCCAGCACTACGAGCAGTACTTC. As protein: CASSQGTSQHYEQYF.

This clonotype showed up many times. This chain uses TRBV7-2 with TRBJ1-1, with D perhaps matching TRBD1 (5 bases). Per germline, CDR1 SGHTA and CDR2 FQGNSA. Trimming removed 3 bases from V and 2 bases from J, with 10 bases in between. The CDR3 has 14 amino acids. CDR3 sequence reads: CASSLGTGNTEAFF. CDR3 DNA sequence: TGTGCCAGCAGCTTGGGGACGGGAAACACTGAAGCTTTCTTT.

This clonotype was seen repeatedly, ten times or more. The DNA for the CDR3 is TGTGCCAGCAGCTTCGGTGCCTACGAGCAGTACTTC. It translates to CASSFGAYEQYF. V gene TRBV7-2 combines with J gene TRBJ2-7; D gene unclear. Trimming cost V 3 bases and J 2 bases, with 5 bases left between them. Germline CDR1 is SGHTA and CDR2 is FQGNSA. The length of the CDR3 is 12 residues. Combining the CDR3 with reference TRBV7-2 and TRBJ2-7 gives the whole variable domain GAGVSQSPSNKVTEKGKDVELRCDPISGHTALYWYRQSLGQGLEFLIYFQGNSAPDKSGLPSDRFSAERTGGSVSTLTIQRTQQEDSAVYLCASSFGAYEQYFGPGTRLTVT.

This clonotype turned up a few times. This chain joins TRBV2 and TRBJ2-3; TRBD2 matches 8 bases. This CDR3 comprises 19 residues. J was trimmed by 3 bases and V by 3 bases; bases with no gene match: 17. CDR1 SNHLY and CDR2 FYNNEI come from the germline V gene. The CDR3 reads CASSDFVWDPSGSTDTQYF. CDR3 DNA sequence: TGTGCCAGCAGTGATTTCGTTTGGGATCCTAGCGGGTCGACAGATACGCAGTATTTT.

In this sample, this clonotype turned up a few times. This chain connects TRBV4-1 to TRBJ2-3; D gene unclear. With 0 bases removed from V and 6 bases from J, the gap between germline ends came to 4 bases. CDR3 length equals 12 residues. Germline CDR1 and CDR2: MGHRA and YSYEKL. The CDR3 region has the DNA TGCGCCAGCAGCCAAGATCTGGATACGCAGTATTTT. It encodes CASSQDLDTQYF.

In this sample, this clonotype turned up many times. This chain joins TRBV10-2 and TRBJ1-6; possibly TRBD1 for D (6 bases). The CDR3 runs to 13 residues. The V gene lost 7 bases and the J gene lost 10 bases, with 14 bases spanning the gap. The V gene's germline CDR1 is WSHSY and CDR2 SAAADI. CDR3 nucleotide sequence: TGCGCCAGCAAACAGGGAAGGGACTCACCCCTCCACTTT. Translation gives CASKQGRDSPLHF.

This clonotype was observed at least ten times. This sequence joins TRBV12-3 or TRBV12-4 and TRBJ2-3, with 7 bases that match TRBD2. V was pared by 5 bases and J by 1 base, with 6 bases of the junction left unmatched. The CDR3 is 15 amino acids. The CDR3 sequence is CASSLKTSGTDTQYF. The CDR3 DNA sequence: TGTGCCAGCAGTCTAAAAACTAGCGGCACAGATACGCAGTATTTT.

In its sample, this clonotype was seen many times. V and J are TRBV20-1 and TRBJ2-7, with 11 bases that match TRBD2. The CDR3 has 14 amino acids. V lost 3 bases and J lost 3; bases outside the gene matches: 4. The germline gives CDR1 DFQATT, CDR2 SNEGSKA (reference sequence). This CDR3 is CSARPTSGVYEQYF. DNA for the CDR3: TGCAGTGCTAGGCCGACTAGCGGGGTCTACGAGCAGTACTTC.

This clonotype was seen a few times. The rearrangement joins TRBV15 to TRBJ1-4; perhaps TRBD1 as D (5 bases). Germline loops: CDR1 LNHNV, CDR2 YYDKDF (reference sequence). The CDR3 sequence is 15 residues long. V lost 1 base and J lost 4, with 10 bases in between. The CDR3 region has the DNA TGTGCCACCAGCAGAGGGGACGGACGTAATGAAAAACTGTTTTTT. As protein: CATSRGDGRNEKLFF.

The J gene is TRBJ2-4, the V gene TRBV29-1; D gene uncertain. Trimming pared 0 bases from V and 0 bases from J, leaving 12 bases between. The germline V gene encodes CDR1 SQVTM and CDR2 ANQGSEA. CDR3 length: 16 amino acids. The CDR3 protein is CSVEDRRELAKNIQYF. CDR3 bases: TGCAGCGTTGAAGATCGGAGAGAACTAGCCAAAAACATTCAGTACTTC.

This clonotype was counted between two and nine times. The rearrangement uses TRBV29-1 and TRBJ2-1; D unresolved. The CDR3 runs 13 residues. CDR1 SQVTM and CDR2 ANQGSEA come from the germline V gene. The V end was cut by 5 bases, the J end by 9 bases, with 17 bases between. CDR3: CSVLEAVGGEQFF. CDR3 coding DNA: TGCAGCGTTCTTGAGGCAGTAGGCGGTGAGCAGTTCTTC.